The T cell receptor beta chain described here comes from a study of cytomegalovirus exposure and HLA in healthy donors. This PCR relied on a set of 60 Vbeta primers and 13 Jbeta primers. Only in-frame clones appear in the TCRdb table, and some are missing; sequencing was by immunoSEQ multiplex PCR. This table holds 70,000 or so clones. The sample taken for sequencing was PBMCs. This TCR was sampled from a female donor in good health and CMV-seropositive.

CDR3 sequence: CASSLSGGGLLYEQYF. The CDR3 DNA reads as TGTGCCAGCAGTTTATCGGGGGGGGGTCTCCTGTACGAGCAGTACTTC. The V and J genes are TRBV27 and TRBJ2-7; 7 bases are shared with TRBD2. This CDR3 has 16 amino acids. Looked up from germline, CDR1 is MNHEY and CDR2 is SMNVEV (reference sequence). J gave up 4 bases and V 0 bases, and 9 bases lay outside the gene matches.